The T cell receptor (beta chain) described here comes from a study of blood T cell repertoires in COVID-19 (TCRdb year 2020). Describing the broader study: Samples from collaborators originated in the United States, Italy and Spain and spanned both the acute and convalescent phases of COVID-19. Sample metadata almost always included a de-identified subject ID, COVID-19 status, age in years and sex. The samples were drawn from the first 160 participants of the ongoing ImmuneRACE study and from 1,200 or so subjects provided by 6 global collaborators. Subjects who had been exposed to COVID-19, were actively infected with it, or had recovered from it provided the deeply sampled blood TCRbeta repertoires that made up the dataset. HLA class I and class II types, where available, came from metadata supplied by the sample provider rather than from assay-based typing. The repertoires were released in a freely available public database intended as a resource for research on the immune response to SARS-CoV-2. The prospective study material was composed of cDNA or gDNA derived from T cells, B-cell-depleted T cells, or PBMCs.

Collaborating institutions collected whole blood in K2EDTA tubes following their own protocols. For TCRbeta analysis, collaborators shipped samples as frozen whole blood, isolated PBMCs, or DNA extracted from either of those sample types. Findings and caveats that apply to the study as a whole: How much clinical and demographic metadata was included differed by source and by participant, and the metadata was provided uncurated.

The CDR1 and CDR2 encoded by the germline V gene are LGHNT and FRNRAP. After removal of 6 bases from V and 6 bases from J, the junction retains 14 bases not matched to a gene. The cysteine opens and the phenylalanine closes a CDR3 of 16 amino acids. This entry keeps only the CDR3 DNA: 48 bases, framed from base 1. TCRbeta CDR3 regions were amplified from genomic DNA using the immunoSEQ Assay, a bias-controlled multiplex PCR. The original methods were these. Nucleated cell counts per sample were estimated from amplification of reference gene primers within the assay. To quantify the absolute abundance of each unique TCRbeta CDR3 rearrangement, sequence reads were collapsed and filtered. For each sample, productive Simpson clonality was calculated by taking the square root of Simpson's diversity index across productive rearrangements. TCRdb re-hosts the immuneACCESS table, in-frame sequences only. Its copies lack some clones; in the studies checked, an unresolved V gene accounts for under half of them, and the cause for the rest is not known. That table is the source of V, J and clone size, and D and trimming were worked out from the DNA. For this sample there are approximately 190,000 clones; 88% appear just once. The ten largest clones add up to about 6.3% of the sample.

As regards this clone: No antigen is known for it. No qualities accompany the bases; no much larger clone lies one base away.

This TCR was sampled from a man aged 40-50 years with active or convalescent COVID-19. The chain is made from TRBV12-5 and TRBJ1-1; TRBD1 lines up with 9 middle nucleotides. The specimen sequenced was peripheral blood. The CDR3 protein: CASGHIAGTGFAEAFF. The nucleotide sequence is TGTGCTAGTGGCCACATCGCCGGGACAGGGTTCGCTGAAGCTTTCTTT.